These 7 T cell receptor beta chains share one sample of origin, sequenced in a study of human T cells and chemical hapten exposure. TCRdb reanalysed the RACE reads using MiXCR and keeps one entry per CDR3 protein. The repertoire includes roughly 40,000 distinct CDR3 sequences, 10% of them detected once, and about 6.5% sits in the top ten. This sample's time point: pre-sensitization, week 0. Indicated treatment: therapeutic diphenylcyclopropenone sensitization with weekly scalp DPC. The input for sequencing was whole blood, taken in connection with sensitization to the hapten diphenylcyclopropenone (DPC). Every receptor here comes from a man aged 25-40 years with alopecia areata. Some clones in this sample may be carry-over from other donors' samples.

This clonotype occurred many times. The chain has TRBV19 and TRBJ2-4; a possible D gene is TRBD1 (5 bases). V was shortened by 4 bases and J by 3 bases, with 13 bases between the two germline ends. This CDR3 comprises 15 residues. Germline CDR1 LNHDA, CDR2 SQIVND (reference sequence). DNA of the CDR3: TGTGCCAGTAGTAGCGGACACCCCATCAAAAACATTCAGTACTTC. Amino acids: CASSSGHPIKNIQYF.

V gene TRBV20-1 combines with J gene TRBJ2-1; 11 bases are a match to TRBD2. V was clipped by 4 bases and J by 4 bases; unmatched bases: 15. CDR1 and CDR2 (germline): DFQATT, SNEGSKA (reference sequence). The CDR3 has 18 residues. This CDR3 is CSAIFASGGSRLYNEQFF. The CDR3 DNA reads TGCAGTGCTATATTTGCTAGCGGGGGGTCACGCCTATACAATGAGCAGTTCTTC.

This clonotype was picked up many times. The rearrangement uses TRBV7-9 and TRBJ1-6; tentative D call: TRBD1 (5 bases). V was cut by 3 bases and J by 7 bases, with 7 bases left in between. Germline V gene lookup returns CDR1 SEHNR and CDR2 FQNEAQ (reference sequence). The CDR3 runs to 13 residues. Here the CDR3 DNA reads TGTGCCAGCAGCTTGAACAGGAATTCACCCCTCCACTTT. Translation gives CASSLNRNSPLHF.

Details on this clonotype: Since a much larger clone is just one base distant, this may be a read error. This sequence joins TRBV15 and TRBJ1-5; D is ambiguous. Trimming pared 4 bases from V and 5 bases from J, leaving 15 bases between. Germline CDR1 and CDR2: LNHNV and YYDKDF (reference sequence). The CDR3 loop spans 15 amino acids. The CDR3 loop reads CATSKVNVPDQPQHF. CDR3 in DNA: TGTGCCACCAGCAAAGTGAATGTACCTGATCAGCCCCAGCATTTT.

This clonotype was found many times. V is TRBV5-5 and J is TRBJ2-7, with D maybe TRBD2 (6 bases). The CDR3 has 18 residues. Germline V CDR1 and CDR2: SGHKS, YYEKEE (reference sequence). The ends were cut back, 4 bases at V and 5 bases at J, with 28 bases in the middle. CDR3: CASSPVPNRARSGDEQYF. The CDR3 DNA is TGTGCCAGCAGCCCCGTTCCAAACCGGGCCCGCTCGGGAGACGAGCAGTACTTC.

This clonotype was seen at least ten times. V is TRBV12-3 or TRBV12-4 and J is TRBJ1-1; 7 bases are shared with TRBD1. CDR3 size: 14 residues. Trimming at V came to 5 bases and at J to 4 bases, leaving 7 bases not matched to a gene. CDR3 nucleotide sequence: TGTGCCAGCAGTGTAGGACAGGTTGCCACTGAAGCTTTCTTT. Its translation: CASSVGQVATEAFF.

This clonotype has at least ten counts. The chain has TRBV11-2 and TRBJ2-1; either TRBD1 or TRBD2 may supply D (6 bases each). Per germline, CDR1 SGHAT and CDR2 FQNNGV. This CDR3 comprises 15 residues. V dropped 0 bases and J dropped 3 bases, with 9 bases sitting between them. CDR3 amino acids: CASSLDGGNYNEQFF. CDR3 in DNA: TGTGCCAGCAGCTTAGACGGGGGCAACTACAATGAGCAGTTCTTC.